This T cell receptor beta chain was recorded in a study of identifying expanded T cells in peripheral blood. Study findings and constraints: Differentially abundant clones: about 1.1 between replicates, 16.4 at roughly 15 days, less than 20 at four. Approximately 2-week clone count variance significantly increased as total template count grew.

TCRdb's copy holds only in-frame clones and misses some; the assay was immunoSEQ multiplex PCR. The table shows about 94,000 clones, with approximately 88% occurring only once. No infections or other immune events were documented during collection. CDR1 is MNHNY, CDR2 SVGAGI, per germline (reference sequence). The length of the CDR3 is 14 residues. Deletions cut 5 bases from V and 3 bases from J, with 13 bases between. Only a few counts were recorded for this clone. Antigen unknown. This clonotype originated in a person between 18 and 75 years old in good health. Sequencing used blood. J is TRBJ1-2 and V is TRBV6-6; D remains unclear. This chain's CDR3 is CASSPGFSDYGYTF. The CDR3 coding sequence is TGTGCCAGCAGTCCCGGTTTCTCCGACTATGGCTACACCTTC.